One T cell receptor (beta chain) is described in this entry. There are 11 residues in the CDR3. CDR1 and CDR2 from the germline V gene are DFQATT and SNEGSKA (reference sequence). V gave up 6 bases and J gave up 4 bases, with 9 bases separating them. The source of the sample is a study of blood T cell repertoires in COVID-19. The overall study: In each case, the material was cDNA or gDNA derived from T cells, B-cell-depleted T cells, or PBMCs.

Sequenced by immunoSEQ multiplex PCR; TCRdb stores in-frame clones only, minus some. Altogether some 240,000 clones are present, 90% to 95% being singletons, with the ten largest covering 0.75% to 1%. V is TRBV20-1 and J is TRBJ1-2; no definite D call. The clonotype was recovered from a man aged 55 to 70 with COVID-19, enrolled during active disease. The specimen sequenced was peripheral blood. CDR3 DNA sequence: TGCAGTGCCTCTCACAGCTATGGCTACACCTTC. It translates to CSASHSYGYTF.